The 32 T cell receptor beta chains below all came from one sample that was sequenced in a study of long-term antiretroviral therapy in people with HIV. At survey level, the immunoSEQ assay was run in its v3.0 version. Assay used: immunoSEQ multiplex PCR; TCRdb lists only in-frame clones, some missing. The table records some 23,000 clones, approximately 95% of them present only once. Sequenced material: unsorted PBMCs, taken 7.6 years after starting antiretroviral therapy. The receptors here all came from a woman aged 40-49 years with HIV.

The J gene is TRBJ2-1, the V gene TRBV5-4, with unresolved D. Per germline, CDR1 SGHNT and CDR2 YYREEE (reference sequence). The germline V and J ends were trimmed by 1 base and 1 base, with 15 bases remaining between them. The CDR3 length is 17 residues. The chain's CDR3 is CASSLRFRTSSYNEQFF. In DNA form, the CDR3 reads TGTGCCAGCAGCTTGCGGTTTCGGACCTCTTCCTACAATGAGCAGTTCTTC.

The chain combines TRBV28 with TRBJ1-1, with unresolved D. This CDR3 is 12 amino acids long. Germline V gene data show CDR1 as MDHEN and CDR2 as SYDVKM. V lost 8 bases and J lost 1, with 8 bases in between. The CDR3 here is CASLSANTEAFF. In DNA, the CDR3 is TGTGCCAGCCTATCGGCGAACACTGAAGCTTTCTTT.

The chain joins TRBV6-9 to TRBJ1-1, with D possibly TRBD1 on 6 matching bases. The length of the CDR3 is 13 residues. Per the germline V gene, CDR1 is MNHGY and CDR2 is SVAAGI. The V and J ends lost 4 bases and 6 bases respectively, with 12 bases between them. The CDR3 DNA follows: TGTGCCAGCAGTTGGGGGGGGGCGGCTGAAGCTTTCTTT. This gives the protein CASSWGGAAEAFF.

The V gene is TRBV4-3, the J gene TRBJ1-2, with D possibly being TRBD1 (6 bases). Trimming removed 0 bases from V and 4 bases from J, with 15 bases in between. The CDR3 spans 16 residues. Germline V CDR1 and CDR2: LGHNA, YSLEER. The CDR3 DNA reads TGCGCCAGCAGCCAAGAGGGGGCAGGGAGGGGCTATGGCTACACCTTC. Its protein product is CASSQEGAGRGYGYTF.

The CDR3 region has the DNA TGTGCCAGCAGTTACTCTCGGACAGGGGTCCCCTACGAGCAGTACTTC. Residues: CASSYSRTGVPYEQYF. The chain combines TRBV6-7 with TRBJ2-7, with TRBD1 identical over 9 bases. TRBV6-7 is an open reading frame whose function is uncertain. The CDR3 sequence is 16 residues long. J lost 2 bases, V lost 0 bases, and 5 bases had no gene match.

Details on this clone: This sample also contains other DNA sequences that code for the same CDR3. The CDR3 DNA is TGTGCCAGCAGTTTTGGAGTAGGCGCTGAAGCTTTCTTT. Encoded protein: CASSFGVGAEAFF. J is TRBJ1-1 and V is TRBV27; no clear D gene. Looked up from germline, CDR1 is MNHEY and CDR2 is SMNVEV (reference sequence). This CDR3 spans 13 amino acids. Trimming took off 3 bases at V and 6 bases at J, with 11 bases between the two ends.

The chain is built from TRBV5-4 and TRBJ2-3, with D maybe TRBD2 (5 bases). CDR1 and CDR2 from the germline V gene are SGHNT and YYREEE (reference sequence). This CDR3 contains 15 residues. V was clipped by 3 bases and J by 2 bases, with 13 bases between them. In DNA form, the CDR3 reads TGTGCCAGCAGCTCACGGACTGAATTCACAGATACGCAGTATTTT. Translating it yields CASSSRTEFTDTQYF.

The V gene is TRBV9, the J gene TRBJ2-7; D ambiguous. The CDR3 extends over 14 amino acids. Germline V CDR1 and CDR2: SGDLS, YYNGEE. V lost 4 bases and J lost 1, with 12 bases in between. CDR3 nucleotide sequence: TGTGCCAGCAGCCCCCCCTCCCAGTCCTACGAGCAGTACTTC. Amino acid sequence: CASSPPSQSYEQYF.

The V gene is TRBV2, the J gene TRBJ2-2; the D is unclear. V lost 4 bases and J 2 bases, leaving 8 bases between the germline ends. The CDR3 spans 14 residues. Germline loops: CDR1 SNHLY, CDR2 FYNNEI. CDR3 loop: CASSGRRNTGELFF. CDR3 bases: TGTGCCAGCAGTGGGCGGAGAAACACCGGGGAGCTGTTTTTT.

The CDR3 region has the DNA TGTGCCAGTAGTCCGCCATCAGGGGGCTCTGGAAACACCATATATTTT. Amino acids: CASSPPSGGSGNTIYF. This sequence joins TRBV19 and TRBJ1-3; 7 positions agree with TRBD1. Trimming took 5 bases from V and 0 from J; bases not matched to a gene: 7. The CDR3 sequence is 16 residues long. The V gene's germline CDR1 is LNHDA and CDR2 SQIVND (reference sequence).

The V call is TRBV4-3, the J call TRBJ2-1, with 9 bases matching TRBD2. Germline V lookup: CDR1 LGHNA, CDR2 YSLEER. The V segment lost 1 base and the J segment 9 bases; nucleotides outside the gene matches: 10. The CDR3 loop spans 16 amino acids. The CDR3 DNA is TGCGCCAGCAGCCAAGCTGGGCTAGCGGGGACCGTTGAGCAGTTCTTC. As protein: CASSQAGLAGTVEQFF.

The genes are TRBV7-2 and TRBJ2-2; D not resolved. The CDR3 has 15 residues. V was trimmed by 5 bases and J by 5 bases, leaving 15 bases between them. Germline CDR1 reads SGHTA; CDR2 reads FQGNSA. The CDR3 region is CASSPQKPGTGELFF. In nucleotides, the CDR3 is TGTGCCAGCAGCCCCCAGAAGCCTGGTACCGGGGAGCTGTTTTTT.

This clone has only a few counts. The gene calls are TRBV5-4 and TRBJ1-1; 10 bases match TRBD1. This CDR3 comprises 15 residues. From germline, CDR1 is SGHNT and CDR2 YYREEE (reference sequence). V was clipped by 1 base and J by 6 bases; unmatched bases: 6. The chain's CDR3 is CASSLTGDRGPEAFF. DNA for the CDR3: TGTGCCAGCAGCTTGACGGGGGACAGGGGCCCTGAAGCTTTCTTT.

Remarks on this clone: Other DNA sequences from this sample encode an identical CDR3 as well. The gene calls are TRBV6-6 and TRBJ2-1, with D unclear. This CDR3 is built from 12 residues. Trimming took 0 bases from V and 7 from J, leaving 4 bases between them. CDR1 and CDR2 (germline): MNHNY, SVGAGI (reference sequence). Written as DNA, the CDR3 is TGTGCCAGCAGTTACTCGGGGAATGAGCAGTTCTTC. As protein: CASSYSGNEQFF.

The chain has TRBV5-1 and TRBJ2-7; 9 bases fit TRBD1. Germline values: CDR1 SGHRS, CDR2 YFSETQ. J was trimmed by 4 bases and V by 0 bases; bases with no gene match: 8. The CDR3 contains 16 residues. The CDR3 DNA follows: TGCGCCAGCAGCTTGGCCCGACAGGGGGAAGCGTACGAGCAGTACTTC. Translating it yields CASSLARQGEAYEQYF. Looking up the rest from reference TRBV5-1 and TRBJ2-7 gives the full variable domain: KAGVTQTPRYLIKTRGQQVTLSCSPISGHRSVSWYQQTPGQGLQFLFEYFSETQRNKGNFPGRFSGRQFSNSRSEMNVSTLELGDSALYLCASSLARQGEAYEQYFGPGTRLTVT.

The chain carries TRBV5-1 and TRBJ1-1; no clear D. Germline CDR1 reads SGHRS; CDR2 reads YFSETQ. Deletions cut 0 bases from V and 1 base from J, with 7 bases between. The CDR3 loop spans 14 amino acids. Here the CDR3 reads CASSLEGKNTEAFF. The CDR3 bases are TGCGCCAGCAGCTTGGAAGGGAAGAACACTGAAGCTTTCTTT.

The gene calls are TRBV6-5 and TRBJ1-1; unclear D gene. Germline V gene lookup returns CDR1 MNHEY and CDR2 SVGAGI. The V end lost 5 bases, the J end lost 0 bases, and 13 bases lay between the germline ends. The CDR3 contains 15 residues. The CDR3 sequence: CASSKLLNMNTEAFF. DNA of the CDR3: TGTGCCAGCAGTAAACTTTTAAACATGAACACTGAAGCTTTCTTT.

The rearrangement links TRBV11-2 to TRBJ1-1, with D possibly matching TRBD1 (5 bases). The V and J ends lost 5 bases and 0 bases respectively, with 13 bases between them. The CDR3 has 15 amino acids. In germline, CDR1 is SGHAT, CDR2 FQNNGV. The CDR3, as DNA: TGTGCCAGCAGCGTAATGGGACGGATGAACACTGAAGCTTTCTTT. This encodes CASSVMGRMNTEAFF.

The chain joins TRBV2 to TRBJ1-3, with D maybe TRBD1 (5 bases). Germline V gene data show CDR1 as SNHLY and CDR2 as FYNNEI. Between the trimmed V and J ends, which lost 11 bases and 4 bases, there was a span of 21 bases. The CDR3 spans 15 residues. The CDR3 protein is CASGGRVRSGNTIYF. The CDR3, as DNA: TGTGCCTCGGGGGGACGAGTGAGGTCAGGAAACACCATATATTTT.

This clone was recorded only once. As DNA, the CDR3 is TGTGCCTGGAGCCCCGCTCGGGCGGGCACAGATACGCAGTATTTT. This translates into CAWSPARAGTDTQYF. The V call is TRBV30, the J call TRBJ2-3; D remains ambiguous. V lost 3 bases, J lost 1 base, and 14 bases lay in between. From germline, CDR1 is GTSNPN and CDR2 SVGIG (reference sequence). This CDR3 is 15 amino acids long.

The chain couples TRBV7-2 to TRBJ2-3; a weak D match, TRBD1 (6 bases). Germline CDR1 and CDR2: SGHTA and FQGNSA. The V and J ends lost 1 base and 6 bases respectively, with 17 bases between them. This CDR3 comprises 16 residues. The CDR3 protein is CASSLGGHRMWDTQYF. The CDR3 nucleotides read TGTGCCAGCAGCTTAGGGGGACATCGGATGTGGGATACGCAGTATTTT.

This chain connects TRBV5-6 to TRBJ1-2; 8 nucleotides match TRBD1. Per germline, CDR1 SGHDT and CDR2 YYEEEE. The CDR3 consists of 17 residues. Losses at the gene ends were 0 bases for V and 4 bases for J; bases not matched to a gene: 11. The CDR3 region has the DNA TGTGCCAGCAGCTTGGTGGACAGGGACCTGGAGGGCTATGGCTACACCTTC. Its translation: CASSLVDRDLEGYGYTF.

The chain is built from TRBV19 and TRBJ1-1; D possibly corresponds to TRBD1 (5 bases). Trimming removed 3 bases from V and 0 bases from J, with 8 bases in between. Germline CDR1 is LNHDA and CDR2 is SQIVND (reference sequence). The CDR3 length is 14 residues. The CDR3 loop is CASSMGRLNTEAFF. As DNA, the CDR3 is TGTGCCAGTAGTATGGGGCGATTGAACACTGAAGCTTTCTTT.

J is TRBJ1-3 and V is TRBV30; D gene uncertain. Germline CDR1 and CDR2: GTSNPN and SVGIG (reference sequence). Trimming removed 4 bases from V and 0 bases from J, with 7 bases in between. The CDR3 spans 13 residues. CDR3 protein: CAWMHISGNTIYF. The DNA of the CDR3 is TGTGCCTGGATGCACATCTCTGGAAACACCATATATTTT.

V is TRBV2 and J is TRBJ2-5; D gene ambiguous. CDR3 length equals 15 residues. Germline V lookup: CDR1 SNHLY, CDR2 FYNNEI. V lost 4 bases to trimming and J lost 4 bases, with 16 bases between them. The CDR3 sequence is CASSGGLVSLETQYF. CDR3 nucleotide sequence: TGTGCCAGCAGTGGCGGTCTTGTCTCCTTAGAGACCCAGTACTTC.

The chain recombines TRBV4-3 with TRBJ1-1, with 7 positions matching TRBD1. CDR1 is LGHNA and CDR2 is YSLEER in the germline V gene. This CDR3 contains 15 residues. V lost 0 bases, J lost 4 bases, and 5 bases stayed unmatched. In nucleotides, the CDR3 is TGCGCCAGCAGCCAAGAATGGCACAGGGGCACTGAAGCTTTCTTT. It is translated as CASSQEWHRGTEAFF.

The chain couples TRBV5-1 to TRBJ2-1; 9 nucleotides align to TRBD1. Germline CDR1 is SGHRS and CDR2 is YFSETQ. Trimming removed 4 bases from V and 2 bases from J; junction bases left unmatched: 4. This CDR3 has 15 residues. CDR3 protein: CASSQGQGTYNEQFF. The CDR3 DNA follows: TGCGCCAGCAGCCAAGGACAGGGGACCTACAATGAGCAGTTCTTC.

CDR3 sequence: CASSEAGHTQYF. CDR3 sequence (DNA): TGTGCCAGCAGTGAAGCGGGGCATACGCAGTATTTT. V and J are TRBV6-1 and TRBJ2-3; D is possibly TRBD1 (5 bases). The V gene's germline CDR1 is MNHNS and CDR2 SASEGT. The CDR3 consists of 12 residues. Trimming removed 0 bases at V and 7 bases at J, with 5 bases between.

The chain is built from TRBV6-5 and TRBJ1-6; the match to TRBD1 covers 8 bases. This CDR3 is 14 amino acids long. The J segment lost 8 bases and the V segment lost 8 bases, leaving 8 bases of the junction unmatched. Germline loops: CDR1 MNHEY, CDR2 SVGAGI. CDR3 nucleotides: TGTGCCAGCCACGAACAGGGGGGTTATTCACCCCTCCACTTT. Its protein product is CASHEQGGYSPLHF.

This clone was seen just once. The chain recombines TRBV6-1 with TRBJ1-5, with D possibly matching TRBD1 (5 bases). Trimming pared 7 bases from V and 7 bases from J, leaving 17 bases between. The germline CDR1 and CDR2 sequences are MNHNS and SASEGT. The CDR3 is 14 residues long. CDR3 DNA sequence: TGTGCCAGCACTACGGGGGGGGGTGCCCAGCCCCAGCATTTT. This sequence encodes CASTTGGGAQPQHF.

The rearrangement uses TRBV6-6 and TRBJ2-1, with 8 nucleotides matching TRBD1. Unmatched junction bases numbered 17, after V lost 10 bases and J lost 9 bases. The germline gives CDR1 MNHNY, CDR2 SVGAGI (reference sequence). CDR3 size: 15 residues. CDR3 in amino acids: CATWVRTGPTGEQFF. The CDR3 region has the DNA TGTGCCACCTGGGTTAGGACAGGGCCCACTGGTGAGCAGTTCTTC.

The J gene is TRBJ2-2, the V gene TRBV29-1; D not certain. There are 13 residues in the CDR3. Looked up from germline, CDR1 is SQVTM and CDR2 is ANQGSEA. Trimming shortened V by 4 bases and J by 6 bases, and 12 bases separated the two germline ends. Here the CDR3 DNA reads TGCAGCGTTGCCTCCGGACGTGCCGGGGAGCTGTTTTTT. Amino acids: CSVASGRAGELFF.